This TCR beta chain derives from a study of shared clonotypes between healthy human individuals. Deep was the level at which the assay was run. Some clones are missing from TCRdb's copy, which holds only in-frame ones; the method was immunoSEQ multiplex PCR. Seen here are some 380,000 clones, about 96% observed once, and the top ten hold about 0.32%. CCR7-negative CD45RA+ TemRA cells were combined with CD45RO+ cells to form CD8 memory. V lost 4 bases, J lost 1 base, and 6 bases stayed unmatched. The V gene's germline CDR1 is MNHNS and CDR2 SASEGT. The CDR3 contains 16 residues. The source is a man aged 25 to 45 in good health. The rearrangement uses TRBV6-1 and TRBJ2-7; 11 bases map to TRBD2. Sequencing was carried out using memory CD8+ T cells sorted from blood. Noted subset: CD45RO+ cells pooled with CCR7-negative TemRA cells. CDR3 in amino acids: CASSAQTSGISYEQYF. In DNA form, the CDR3 reads TGTGCCAGCAGTGCCCAGACTAGCGGGATTTCCTACGAGCAGTACTTC.